Many counts were recorded for the clone carrying this T cell receptor (beta chain). These data originate in a study of identical twins. Germline lookup yields CDR1 SQVTM and CDR2 ANQGSEA. This CDR3 spans 14 amino acids. V dropped 2 bases and J dropped 2 bases, with 13 bases sitting between them. Unique molecular identifiers were in the cDNA, with template-switch universal primer binding. MiXCR, run by TCRdb on the 5' RACE reads, gives a single entry per CDR3 protein. The sample includes some 1,600,000 distinct CDR3 sequences, under 35% of them seen just once. This chain joins TRBV29-1 and TRBJ2-7; D gene uncertain. The source of this sequence is a newborn girl in good health. Material for sequencing was cord blood. CDR3 sequence reads: CSVESARTPYEQYF. The CDR3 DNA sequence: TGCAGCGTTGAATCGGCCCGAACGCCCTACGAGCAGTACTTC.